This T cell receptor beta chain emerged from a study of cytomegalovirus exposure and HLA in healthy donors. Study-wide results and caveats: V- and J-gene trimming in TCR beta was tied to a missense DCLRE1C variant by an analysis performed later. Sequencing artifact likely explains a cluster of highly shared sequence variants. Reports indicated that the classifier achieved high specificity and sensitivity in diagnosing cytomegalovirus status.

This CDR3 comprises 14 residues. In regard to this clone: The target antigen is unknown.

The PCR had 60 Vbeta and 13 Jbeta primers. In the original processing: A follow-up analysis tallied tens of millions of unique TCR beta chains, roughly 11 million shared. This table comes from immunoSEQ multiplex PCR, and its TCRdb copy is limited to in-frame clones, with some not included. V and J calls and clone size are given by that table; D and trimming were obtained from the DNA. Among 100,000 to 150,000 clones listed, 83% were seen once. The receptor was derived from a woman between 40 and 50 years old in good health and CMV-seropositive. The genes are TRBV21-1 and TRBJ2-7; the table calls TRBD2, which could not be checked here. TRBV21-1 is noted as a pseudogene. The sequencing input was PBMCs. CDR3 coding DNA: TGTGCCAGCAGCAAATCTGGCCGGGGCTACGAGCAGTACTTC. Protein product: CASSKSGRGYEQYF.